Presented here are 6 T cell receptor beta chains from one specimen sequenced in a study of blood T cell repertoires in COVID-19. Produced via immunoSEQ multiplex PCR; TCRdb's table is partial and in-frame only. The table lists roughly 63,000 clones, around 74% of them singletons, with 28% in the top ten. Sequencing was performed on peripheral blood. The receptors originated from a woman of 80 years or more with acute or convalescent COVID-19.

The J gene is TRBJ1-5, the V gene TRBV6-5, with D perhaps matching TRBD1 (6 bases). V was pared by 5 bases and J by 4 bases, with 9 bases between. Germline V gene lookup returns CDR1 MNHEY and CDR2 SVGAGI. The CDR3 is 13 residues long. The CDR3 DNA reads TGTGCCAGCAGTACAGGGATTAATCAGCCCCAGCATTTT. It translates to CASSTGINQPQHF.

This sequence joins TRBV28 and TRBJ1-2, with D possibly being TRBD1 (5 bases). V was pared by 6 bases and J by 3 bases, with 8 bases between. The CDR3 length is 12 residues. CDR1 is MDHEN, CDR2 SYDVKM, per germline. The CDR3 DNA reads TGTGCCAGCAGGCCACAGGACTATGGCTACACCTTC. Amino acids: CASRPQDYGYTF.

This chain joins TRBV3-1 (or the pseudogene TRBV3-2) and TRBJ2-3; D gene unclear. This CDR3 has 14 amino acids. V dropped 1 base and J dropped 5 bases, with 10 bases sitting between them. Per germline, CDR1 LGHDT and CDR2 YNNKEL (reference sequence). The CDR3 region has the DNA TGTGCCAGCAGCCAAGGCCTTAGTAGAGATACGCAGTATTTT. Its protein is CASSQGLSRDTQYF.

The chain recombines TRBV28 with TRBJ2-5; maybe TRBD1 (6 bases). This CDR3 is 15 amino acids long. Trimming removed 4 bases at V and 4 bases at J, with 16 bases between. Germline values: CDR1 MDHEN, CDR2 SYDVKM. CDR3 sequence: CASSSKIGGGETQYF. DNA for the CDR3: TGTGCCAGCAGTTCAAAAATAGGGGGTGGAGAGACCCAGTACTTC.

There are a few counts of this clone. This chain connects TRBV6-5 to TRBJ1-1; D unresolved. Looked up from germline, CDR1 is MNHEY and CDR2 is SVGAGI. The CDR3 sequence is 11 residues long. Trimming took off 7 bases at V and 7 bases at J, with 10 bases between the two ends. CDR3 amino acids: CASTEGHEAFF. Written as DNA, the CDR3 is TGTGCCAGCACCGAGGGCCATGAAGCTTTCTTT.

The chain links TRBV19 to TRBJ2-3; 9 positions match TRBD2. Unmatched junction bases numbered 7, after V lost 4 bases and J lost 2 bases. CDR1 is LNHDA and CDR2 is SQIVND in the germline V gene (reference sequence). The CDR3 contains 16 residues. DNA of the CDR3: TGTGCCAGTAGTAGGAGGGCGGGAGGGACCACAGATACGCAGTATTTT. Encoded protein: CASSRRAGGTTDTQYF.